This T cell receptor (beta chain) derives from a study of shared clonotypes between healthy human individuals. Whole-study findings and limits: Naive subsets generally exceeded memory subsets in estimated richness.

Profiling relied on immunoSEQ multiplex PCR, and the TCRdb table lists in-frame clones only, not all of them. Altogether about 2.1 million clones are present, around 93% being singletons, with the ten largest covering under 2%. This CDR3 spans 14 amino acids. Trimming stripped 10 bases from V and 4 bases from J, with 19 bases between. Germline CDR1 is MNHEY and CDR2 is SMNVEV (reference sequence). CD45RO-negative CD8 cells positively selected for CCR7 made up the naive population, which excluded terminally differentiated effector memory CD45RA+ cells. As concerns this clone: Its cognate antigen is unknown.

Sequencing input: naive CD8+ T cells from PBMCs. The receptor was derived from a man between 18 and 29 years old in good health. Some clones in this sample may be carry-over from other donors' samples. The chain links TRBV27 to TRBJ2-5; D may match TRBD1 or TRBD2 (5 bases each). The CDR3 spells CATRDLIDLETQYF. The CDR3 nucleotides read TGTGCCACTCGGGACCTTATAGACTTAGAGACCCAGTACTTC.